This T cell receptor beta chain was captured in a study of T cells in Graves' hyperthyroidism and ophthalmopathy. Study context: Peripheral blood specimens were obtained at initial diagnosis, prior to any treatment.

Amplification targeted TCR beta CDR3 regions from RNA transcripts. First-round RT-PCR of the TCR CDR3 relied on the HTBI primer set. TCRdb reanalysed the multiplex PCR reads using MiXCR and keeps one entry per CDR3 protein. The table has hundreds of thousands of distinct CDR3 sequences, roughly a sixth seen once; the top ten hold 18%. In this sample, this clonotype turned up a few times. Patients were aged 18 to 65, had disease duration under 2 months, and had newly diagnosed hyperthyroidism. CDR3 length equals 15 residues. The V gene end was trimmed by 1 base and the J gene end by 9 bases; junction bases not matched to a gene: 3. The germline CDR1 and CDR2 sequences are MNHEY and SMNVEV (reference sequence).

This clonotype was obtained from a woman younger than 30 with Graves' hyperthyroidism. The specimen was blood. The chain uses TRBV27 and TRBJ2-1; 13 bases map to TRBD2. CDR3 nucleotides: TGTGCCAGCAGTTTATTACTAGCGGGGGGGCTTGAGCAGTTCTTC. Translating gives CASSLLLAGGLEQFF.